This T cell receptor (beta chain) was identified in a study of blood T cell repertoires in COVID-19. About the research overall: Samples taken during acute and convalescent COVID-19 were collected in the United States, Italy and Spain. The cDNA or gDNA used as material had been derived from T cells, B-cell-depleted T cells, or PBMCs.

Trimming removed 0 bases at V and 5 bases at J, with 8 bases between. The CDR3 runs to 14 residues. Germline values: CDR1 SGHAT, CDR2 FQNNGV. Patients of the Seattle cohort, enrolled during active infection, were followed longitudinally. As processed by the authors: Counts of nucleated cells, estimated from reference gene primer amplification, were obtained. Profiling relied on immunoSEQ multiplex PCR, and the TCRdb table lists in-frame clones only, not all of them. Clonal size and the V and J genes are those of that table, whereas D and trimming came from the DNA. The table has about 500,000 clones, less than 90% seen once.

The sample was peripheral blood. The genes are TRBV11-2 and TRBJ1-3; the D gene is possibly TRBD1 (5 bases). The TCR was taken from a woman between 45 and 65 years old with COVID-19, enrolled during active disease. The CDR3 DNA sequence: TGTGCCAGCAGCTTAGATCGGGGGAGAAACACCATATATTTT. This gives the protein CASSLDRGRNTIYF.